The T cell receptor beta chain under discussion was sequenced for a study of blood T cells in healthy people across ages. Study-wide points: Using unsorted PBMCs precluded a conclusive naive versus antigen-experienced comparison. Across the age range, TCR beta diversity per million T cells fell in a roughly linear way.

Ranging in age from roughly 6 to 95, the donors were healthy Caucasian individuals from Russia. CDR3 size: 13 residues. Germline CDR1 MNHEY, CDR2 SVGAGI. V gave up 6 bases and J gave up 4 bases, with 12 bases separating them. About this clonotype: Its specificity is not known.

Primers used in a second PCR of roughly 7 to 11 cycles were a sample-barcoded 5' primer and a J-beta primer mix. Unique molecular identifiers of 12 random nucleotides labeled each cDNA. TCRdb passed the 5' RACE reads through MiXCR, listing each CDR3 protein once. The data contain 700,000 or so distinct CDR3 sequences, 35% to 50% of them singletons. The specimen was blood. The TCR comes from a man at least 80 years old in good health. The V gene is TRBV6-5, the J gene TRBJ1-2; D is unclear. In DNA, the CDR3 is TGTGCCAGCAGCTCCGGACCGCTCTATGGCTACACCTTC. It encodes CASSSGPLYGYTF.